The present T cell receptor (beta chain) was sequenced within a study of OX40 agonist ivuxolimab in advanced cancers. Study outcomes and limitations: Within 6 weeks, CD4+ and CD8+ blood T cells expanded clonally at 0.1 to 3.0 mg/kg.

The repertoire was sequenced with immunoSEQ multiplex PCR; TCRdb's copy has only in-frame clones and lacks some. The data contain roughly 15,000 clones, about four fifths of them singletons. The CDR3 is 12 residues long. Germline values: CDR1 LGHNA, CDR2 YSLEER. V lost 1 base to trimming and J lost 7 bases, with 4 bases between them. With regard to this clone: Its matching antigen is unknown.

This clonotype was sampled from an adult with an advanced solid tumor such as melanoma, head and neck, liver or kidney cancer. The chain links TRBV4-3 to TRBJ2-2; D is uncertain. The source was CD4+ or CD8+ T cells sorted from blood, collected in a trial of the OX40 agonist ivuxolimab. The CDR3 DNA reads TGCGCCAGCAGCCAAGTAATCGGGGAGCTGTTTTTT. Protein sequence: CASSQVIGELFF.